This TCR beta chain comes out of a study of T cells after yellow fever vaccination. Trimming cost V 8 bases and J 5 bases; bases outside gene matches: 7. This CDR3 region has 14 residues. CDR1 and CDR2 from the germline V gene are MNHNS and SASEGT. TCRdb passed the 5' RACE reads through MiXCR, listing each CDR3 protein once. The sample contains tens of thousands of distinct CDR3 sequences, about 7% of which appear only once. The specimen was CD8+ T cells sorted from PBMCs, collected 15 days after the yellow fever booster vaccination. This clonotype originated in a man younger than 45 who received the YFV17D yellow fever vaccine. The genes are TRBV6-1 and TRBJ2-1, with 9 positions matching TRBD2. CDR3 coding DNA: TGTGCCAGCTCGGGCGGGAGGGTGAACAATGAGCAGTTCTTC. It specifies CASSGGRVNNEQFF.